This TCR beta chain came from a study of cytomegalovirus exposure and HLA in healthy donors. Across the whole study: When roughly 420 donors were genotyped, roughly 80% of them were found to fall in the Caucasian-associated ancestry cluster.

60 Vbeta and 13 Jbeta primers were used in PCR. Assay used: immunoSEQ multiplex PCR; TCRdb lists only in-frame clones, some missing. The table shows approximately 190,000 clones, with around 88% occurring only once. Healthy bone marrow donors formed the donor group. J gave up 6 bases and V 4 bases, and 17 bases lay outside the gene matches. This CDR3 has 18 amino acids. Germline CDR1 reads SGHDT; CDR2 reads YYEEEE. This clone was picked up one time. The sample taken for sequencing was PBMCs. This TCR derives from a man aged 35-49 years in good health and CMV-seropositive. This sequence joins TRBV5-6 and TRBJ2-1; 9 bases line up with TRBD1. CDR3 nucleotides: TGTGCCAGCAGCCCCGGGACAGGGAGTCCCTACCGCCTCAATGAGCAGTTCTTC. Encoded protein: CASSPGTGSPYRLNEQFF.